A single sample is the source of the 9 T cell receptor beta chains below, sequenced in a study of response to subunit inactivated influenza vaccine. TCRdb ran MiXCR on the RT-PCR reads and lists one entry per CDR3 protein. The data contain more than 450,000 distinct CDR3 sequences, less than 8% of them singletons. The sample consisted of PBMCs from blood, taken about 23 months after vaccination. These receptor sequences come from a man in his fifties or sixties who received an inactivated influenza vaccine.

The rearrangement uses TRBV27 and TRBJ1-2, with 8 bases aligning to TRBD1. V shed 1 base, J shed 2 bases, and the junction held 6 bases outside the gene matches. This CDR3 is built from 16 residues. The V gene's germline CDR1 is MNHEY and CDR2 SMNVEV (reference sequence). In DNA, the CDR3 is TGTGCCAGCAGTTTATACGCAGGGGGCGGGAACTATGGCTACACCTTC. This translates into CASSLYAGGGNYGYTF.

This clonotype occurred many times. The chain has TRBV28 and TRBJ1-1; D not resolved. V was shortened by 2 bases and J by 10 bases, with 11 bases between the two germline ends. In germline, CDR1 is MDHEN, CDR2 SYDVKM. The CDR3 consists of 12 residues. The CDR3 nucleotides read TGTGCCAGCAGTTTAAGTGGTATGGGAGCTTTCTTT. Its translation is CASSLSGMGAFF.

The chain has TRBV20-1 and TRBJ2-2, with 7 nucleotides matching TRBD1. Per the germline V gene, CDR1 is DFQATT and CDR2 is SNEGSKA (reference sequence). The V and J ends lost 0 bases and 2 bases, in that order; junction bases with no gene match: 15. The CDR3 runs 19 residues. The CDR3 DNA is TGCAGTGCTAGAGATCTAGGCGGGTGGCCAGGGGGTAACACCGGGGAGCTGTTTTTT. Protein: CSARDLGGWPGGNTGELFF.

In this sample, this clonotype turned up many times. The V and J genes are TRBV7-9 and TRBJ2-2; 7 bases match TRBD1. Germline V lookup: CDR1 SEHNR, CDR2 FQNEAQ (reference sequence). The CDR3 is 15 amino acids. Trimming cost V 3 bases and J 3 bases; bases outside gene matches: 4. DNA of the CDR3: TGTGCCAGCAGCTTGACAGGGTTTGACACCGGGGAGCTGTTTTTT. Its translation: CASSLTGFDTGELFF.

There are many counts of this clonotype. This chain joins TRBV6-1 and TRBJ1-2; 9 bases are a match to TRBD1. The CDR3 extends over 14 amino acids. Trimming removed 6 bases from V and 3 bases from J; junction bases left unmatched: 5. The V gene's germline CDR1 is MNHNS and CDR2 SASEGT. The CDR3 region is CASRRQGVDYGYTF. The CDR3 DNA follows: TGTGCCAGCAGACGACAGGGGGTGGACTATGGCTACACCTTC.

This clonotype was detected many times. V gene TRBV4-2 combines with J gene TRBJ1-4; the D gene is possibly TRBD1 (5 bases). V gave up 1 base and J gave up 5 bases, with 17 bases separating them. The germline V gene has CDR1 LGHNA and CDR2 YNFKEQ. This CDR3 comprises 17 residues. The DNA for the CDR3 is TGTGCCAGCAGCCAAGTCGGTCAGGGAGGTCTAAATGAAAAACTGTTTTTT. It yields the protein CASSQVGQGGLNEKLFF.

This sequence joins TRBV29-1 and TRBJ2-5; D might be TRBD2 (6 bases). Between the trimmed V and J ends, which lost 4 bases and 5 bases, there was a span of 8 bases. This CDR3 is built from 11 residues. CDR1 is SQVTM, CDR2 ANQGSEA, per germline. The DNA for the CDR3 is TGCAGCGTTGCGGAGGGGGAGACCCAGTACTTC. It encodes CSVAEGETQYF.

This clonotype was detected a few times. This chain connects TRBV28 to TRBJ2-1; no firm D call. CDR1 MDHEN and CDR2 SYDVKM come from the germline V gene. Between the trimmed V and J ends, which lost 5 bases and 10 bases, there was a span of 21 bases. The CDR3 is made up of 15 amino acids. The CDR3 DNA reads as TGTGCCAGCAGTCCGCGGTCCCTGATGCGATGGGAGCAGTTCTTC. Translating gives CASSPRSLMRWEQFF.

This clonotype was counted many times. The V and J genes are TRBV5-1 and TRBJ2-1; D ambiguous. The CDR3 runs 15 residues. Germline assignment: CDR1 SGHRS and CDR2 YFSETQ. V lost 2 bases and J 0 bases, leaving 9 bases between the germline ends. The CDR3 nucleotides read TGCGCCAGCAGCTTTGGTGGGGACTCCTACAATGAGCAGTTCTTC. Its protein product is CASSFGGDSYNEQFF.